This T cell receptor (beta chain) was sequenced in a study of cytomegalovirus exposure and HLA in healthy donors. Study-wide results and limits: The study recorded about 150 TCR beta chains that were cytomegalovirus-associated. Subsequent analysis found a tendency for first-cohort TCR clusters to co-occur within the 95 to 150 validation repertoires.

Method: immunoSEQ multiplex PCR; TCRdb's copy keeps in-frame clones and lacks some. Of some 170,000 clones detected, around four fifths appear once; the ten largest clones hold 2% to 2.5%. With respect to this clone: The antigen is not known.

The V gene's germline CDR1 is MNHEY and CDR2 SVGAGI. Trimming pared 7 bases from V and 6 bases from J, leaving 12 bases between. The CDR3 contains 13 residues. The chain recombines TRBV6-5 with TRBJ2-2; TRBD2 is a possible D gene (5 bases). This sequence originates from a man aged 25-40 years in good health and CMV-seropositive. The sample was PBMCs. This chain's CDR3 is CASTPGFAGELFF. CDR3 DNA sequence: TGTGCCAGCACCCCGGGGTTCGCCGGGGAGCTGTTTTTT.